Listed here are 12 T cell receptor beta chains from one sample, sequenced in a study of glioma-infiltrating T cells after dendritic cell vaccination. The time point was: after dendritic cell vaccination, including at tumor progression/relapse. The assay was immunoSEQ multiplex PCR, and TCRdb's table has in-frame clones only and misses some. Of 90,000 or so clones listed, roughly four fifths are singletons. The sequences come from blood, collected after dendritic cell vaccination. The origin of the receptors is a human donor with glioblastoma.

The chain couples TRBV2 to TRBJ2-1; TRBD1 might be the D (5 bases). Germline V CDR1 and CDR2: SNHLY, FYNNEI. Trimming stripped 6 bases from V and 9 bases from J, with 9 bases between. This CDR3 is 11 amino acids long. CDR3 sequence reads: CASRGQGEQFF. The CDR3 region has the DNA TGTGCCAGCAGGGGCCAGGGTGAGCAGTTCTTC.

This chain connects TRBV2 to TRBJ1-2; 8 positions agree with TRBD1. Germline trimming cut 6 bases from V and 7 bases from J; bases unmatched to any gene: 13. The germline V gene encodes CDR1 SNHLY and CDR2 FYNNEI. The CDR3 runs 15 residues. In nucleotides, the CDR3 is TGTGCCAGCAGCGCCAGGACAGGGCCGCGGCTTGGCTACACCTTC. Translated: CASSARTGPRLGYTF.

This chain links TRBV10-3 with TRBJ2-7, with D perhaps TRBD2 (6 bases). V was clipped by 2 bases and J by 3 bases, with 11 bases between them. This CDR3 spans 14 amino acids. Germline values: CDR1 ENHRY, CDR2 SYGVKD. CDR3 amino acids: CAISEPGTVYEQYF. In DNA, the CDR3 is TGTGCCATCAGTGAGCCCGGGACTGTCTACGAGCAGTACTTC.

The CDR3, as DNA: TGTGCCATCCGGACAGGGACCTACGAGCAGTACGTC. Its protein product is CAIRTGTYEQYV. The genes are TRBV28 and TRBJ2-7; 8 nucleotides match TRBD1. Trimming removed 10 bases from V and 2 bases from J; junction bases left unmatched: 4. The CDR3 loop spans 12 amino acids. Germline V gene sequence: CDR1 MDHEN, CDR2 SYDVKM.

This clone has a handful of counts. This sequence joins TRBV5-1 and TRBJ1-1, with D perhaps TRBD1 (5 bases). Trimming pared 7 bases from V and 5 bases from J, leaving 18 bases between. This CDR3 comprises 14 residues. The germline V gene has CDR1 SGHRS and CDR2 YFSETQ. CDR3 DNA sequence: TGCGCCAGCTTCGGGGGTAGTGGGAGAACTGAAGCTTTCTTT. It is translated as CASFGGSGRTEAFF.

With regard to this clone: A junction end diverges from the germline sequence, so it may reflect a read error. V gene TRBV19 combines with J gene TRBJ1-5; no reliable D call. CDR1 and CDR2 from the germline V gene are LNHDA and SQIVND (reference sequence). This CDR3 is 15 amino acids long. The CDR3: CASSSSIYSNQPQHF. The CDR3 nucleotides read TGTGCCAGCAGTAGTTCGATCTATAGCAATCAGCCCCAGCATTTT.

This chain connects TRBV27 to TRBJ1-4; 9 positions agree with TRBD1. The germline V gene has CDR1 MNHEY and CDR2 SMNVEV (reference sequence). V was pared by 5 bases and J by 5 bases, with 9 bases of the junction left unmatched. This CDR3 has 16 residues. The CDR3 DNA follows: TGTGCCAGCAGTCTACGGACAGGGGTTGGCAATGAAAAACTGTTTTTT. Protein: CASSLRTGVGNEKLFF. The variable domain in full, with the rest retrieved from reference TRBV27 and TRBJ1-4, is EAQVTQNPRYLITVTGKKLTVTCSQNMNHEYMSWYRQDPGLGLRQIYYSMNVEVTDKGDVPEGYKVSRKEKRNFPLILESPSPNQTSLYFCASSLRTGVGNEKLFFGSGTQLSVL.

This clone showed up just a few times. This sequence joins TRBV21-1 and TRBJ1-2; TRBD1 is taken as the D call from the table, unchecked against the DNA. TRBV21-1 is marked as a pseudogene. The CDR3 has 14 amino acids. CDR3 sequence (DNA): TGTGCCAGCGGCCCAGGACGGGACAGGGAGGCATACACCTTC. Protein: CASGPGRDREAYTF.

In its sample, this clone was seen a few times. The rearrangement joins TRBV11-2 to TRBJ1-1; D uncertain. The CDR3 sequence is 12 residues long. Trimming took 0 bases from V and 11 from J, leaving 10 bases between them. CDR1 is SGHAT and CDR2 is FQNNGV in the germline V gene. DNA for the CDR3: TGTGCCAGCAGCTTAGATCGAGGGTATGCTTTCTTT. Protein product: CASSLDRGYAFF.

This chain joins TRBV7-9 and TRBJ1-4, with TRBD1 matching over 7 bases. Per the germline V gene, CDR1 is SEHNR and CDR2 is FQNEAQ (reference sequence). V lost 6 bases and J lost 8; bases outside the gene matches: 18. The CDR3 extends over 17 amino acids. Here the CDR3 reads CASSPGTAKSLGEKLFF. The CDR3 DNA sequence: TGTGCCAGCAGTCCCGGGACAGCCAAGTCTCTAGGGGAAAAACTGTTTTTT.

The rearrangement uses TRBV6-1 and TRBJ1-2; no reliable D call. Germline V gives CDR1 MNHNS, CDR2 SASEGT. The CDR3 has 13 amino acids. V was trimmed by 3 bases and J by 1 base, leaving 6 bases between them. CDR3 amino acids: CASSESHNYGYTF. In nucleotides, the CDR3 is TGTGCCAGCAGTGAGAGTCATAACTATGGCTACACCTTC.

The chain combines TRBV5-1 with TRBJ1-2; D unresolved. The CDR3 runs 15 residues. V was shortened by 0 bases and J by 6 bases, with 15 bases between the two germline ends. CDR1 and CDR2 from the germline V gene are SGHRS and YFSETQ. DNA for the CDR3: TGCGCCAGCAGCTTGGGGGGAAGGGAGGAAGATGGCTACACCTTC. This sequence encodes CASSLGGREEDGYTF. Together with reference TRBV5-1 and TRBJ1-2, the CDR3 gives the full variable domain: KAGVTQTPRYLIKTRGQQVTLSCSPISGHRSVSWYQQTPGQGLQFLFEYFSETQRNKGNFPGRFSGRQFSNSRSEMNVSTLELGDSALYLCASSLGGREEDGYTFGSGTRLTVV.